Described below is a single T cell receptor beta chain sequence and its context. Measured with immunoSEQ multiplex PCR; TCRdb has only the in-frame clones, and not every one. This table has roughly 100,000 clones, approximately 84% appearing once. This CDR3 is built from 20 residues. The ends lost 11 bases at V and 0 bases at J; junction bases unmatched: 25. The data were taken from a study of blood T cell repertoires in COVID-19. The clonotype comes from a woman aged 55-69 years with acute or convalescent COVID-19. This sequence joins TRBV6-7 and TRBJ2-3, with 8 bases identical to TRBD2. TRBV6-7 is an ORF for which the function is uncertain. What was sequenced was peripheral blood. DNA for the CDR3: TGTGCCGGCCTATACCCCGGCCTAACTAGCGGAGCCTCTAGCACAGATACGCAGTATTTT. It translates to CAGLYPGLTSGASSTDTQYF.